These 16 T cell receptor beta chains share one sample of origin, sequenced in a study of T cells in Graves' hyperthyroidism and ophthalmopathy. TCR beta CDR3 sequences were amplified from RNA transcripts. First-round RT-PCR of the TCR CDR3 relied on the HTBI primer set. TCRdb processed the multiplex PCR reads anew with MiXCR; each CDR3 protein has one entry. The sample holds roughly 400,000 distinct CDR3 sequences, roughly 25% seen once. Source material: blood. The receptor source for this set is a man over 45 with Graves' hyperthyroidism.

This clonotype was recorded a few times. The chain combines TRBV6-1 with TRBJ2-3; tentatively, D is TRBD2 (6 bases). V was trimmed by 7 bases and J by 1 base, leaving 9 bases between them. Germline V CDR1 and CDR2: MNHNS, SASEGT. The CDR3 spans 13 residues. The CDR3 reads CASTTGGTDTQYF. For the CDR3, the DNA is TGTGCCAGCACAACGGGGGGCACAGATACGCAGTATTTT.

This clonotype was found a few times. The chain carries TRBV7-9 and TRBJ2-3; possibly TRBD2 for D (6 bases). This CDR3 is 16 amino acids long. CDR1 SEHNR and CDR2 FQNEAQ come from the germline V gene (reference sequence). V was trimmed by 4 bases and J by 6 bases, leaving 20 bases between them. The CDR3 coding sequence is TGTGCCAGCAGCTCTACTGTAGGAGGGAGAACGGATACGCAGTATTTT. Its translation: CASSSTVGGRTDTQYF.

This clonotype was picked up a small number of times. The gene calls are TRBV28 and TRBJ2-4, with D maybe TRBD1 (5 bases). Germline lookup yields CDR1 MDHEN and CDR2 SYDVKM. Trimming took off 8 bases at V and 6 bases at J, with 11 bases between the two ends. The CDR3 length is 12 residues. In nucleotides, the CDR3 is TGTGCCAGCTCGCCAGGGTTAAACATTCAGTACTTC. It translates to CASSPGLNIQYF.

This clonotype was found many times. The V and J genes are TRBV7-3 and TRBJ2-3; TRBD2 aligns across 7 bases. After removal of 5 bases from V and 2 bases from J, the junction contained 7 bases not matched to a gene. This CDR3 comprises 15 residues. Per the germline V gene, CDR1 is SGHTA and CDR2 is FQGTGA. The CDR3 DNA sequence: TGTGCCAGCAGCCGCGGGACTAATCCCACAGATACGCAGTATTTT. Encoded protein: CASSRGTNPTDTQYF.

This clonotype occurred once. J is TRBJ1-1 and V is TRBV12-3 or TRBV12-4; 11 positions agree with TRBD1. The V segment lost 6 bases and the J segment 2 bases; nucleotides outside the gene matches: 5. The CDR3 has 15 residues. The CDR3 DNA is TGTGCCAGCAGGTTCCGGACAGGGGGCAACACTGAAGCTTTCTTT. Translating it yields CASRFRTGGNTEAFF.

The sample holds a few counts of this clonotype. This sequence joins TRBV12-3 or TRBV12-4 and TRBJ2-1; D call uncertain. The V end lost 6 bases, the J end lost 8 bases, and 20 bases lay between the germline ends. This CDR3 has 15 amino acids. The CDR3 DNA reads TGTGCCAGCAGCTCAACCGACTCTCCGGCCGATGAGCAGTTCTTC. Translating gives CASSSTDSPADEQFF.

This clonotype occurred many times. The gene calls are TRBV2 and TRBJ2-2; D not resolved. The CDR3 runs 14 residues. The V end was cut by 8 bases, the J end by 6 bases, with 16 bases between. CDR1 is SNHLY, CDR2 FYNNEI, per germline. The CDR3, as DNA: TGTGCCAGCGCCAGACTGAACACGGCCGGGGAGCTGTTTTTT. Translated: CASARLNTAGELFF. Full variable domain (rest looked up from reference TRBV2 and TRBJ2-2): EPEVTQTPSHQVTQMGQEVILRCVPISNHLYFYWYRQILGQKVEFLVSFYNNEISEKSEIFDDQFSVERPDGSNFTLKIRSTKLEDSAMYFCASARLNTAGELFFGEGSRLTVL.

This clonotype was counted many times. This chain links TRBV11-2 with TRBJ2-7, with 7 bases identical to TRBD1. Germline CDR1 and CDR2: SGHAT and FQNNGV. V gave up 1 base and J gave up 0 bases; unmatched junction bases: 6. The CDR3 is made up of 16 amino acids. This CDR3 is CASSLAGTESSYEQYF. For the CDR3, the DNA is TGTGCCAGCAGCTTAGCAGGGACAGAGAGCTCCTACGAGCAGTACTTC.

This clonotype came up a few times. The rearrangement links TRBV7-2 to TRBJ2-2; 10 bases are a match to TRBD2. The CDR3 is 16 amino acids. Unmatched junction bases numbered 4, after V lost 0 bases and J lost 6 bases. The germline gives CDR1 SGHTA, CDR2 FQGNSA. This chain's CDR3 is CASSLALAGDAGELFF. CDR3 nucleotide sequence: TGTGCCAGCAGCTTAGCGCTAGCGGGAGATGCCGGGGAGCTGTTTTTT.

This clonotype has a handful of counts. The chain has TRBV20-1 and TRBJ2-3; no clear D. V lost 5 bases to trimming and J lost 9 bases, with 12 bases between them. The CDR3 consists of 11 residues. Germline V gives CDR1 DFQATT, CDR2 SNEGSKA (reference sequence). The CDR3 sequence: CSAPDLGTQYF. The CDR3 region has the DNA TGCAGTGCTCCCGATCTGGGGACGCAGTATTTT.

This clonotype was observed a few times. The CDR3 region is CASSLNPGRTGTEAFF. CDR3 DNA sequence: TGTGCCAGCAGTCTTAACCCCGGACGGACGGGTACTGAAGCTTTCTTT. The rearrangement links TRBV12-3 or TRBV12-4 to TRBJ1-1; D uncertain. V lost 5 bases, J lost 5 bases, and 21 bases lay in between. This CDR3 is 16 amino acids long.

This clonotype is a singleton in its sample. The chain combines TRBV20-1 with TRBJ2-4; D remains unclear. The CDR3 extends over 14 amino acids. Trimming took off 6 bases at V and 8 bases at J, with 20 bases between the two ends. The V gene's germline CDR1 is DFQATT and CDR2 SNEGSKA (reference sequence). This chain's CDR3 is CSANPPGFVDIQYF. CDR3 DNA sequence: TGCAGTGCCAACCCCCCCGGGTTTGTGGACATTCAGTACTTC.

The gene calls are TRBV27 and TRBJ2-1, with D perhaps matching TRBD2 (7 bases). V dropped 0 bases and J dropped 12 bases, with 18 bases sitting between them. The CDR3 has 15 residues. CDR1 MNHEY and CDR2 SMNVEV come from the germline V gene (reference sequence). The CDR3 loop is CASSLSGGIGGRQFF. CDR3 sequence (DNA): TGTGCCAGCAGTTTATCAGGGGGGATCGGGGGGAGGCAGTTCTTC.

The table lists this clonotype with a count of one. V gene TRBV7-9 combines with J gene TRBJ2-3, with TRBD1 matching over 7 bases. The CDR3 is 14 amino acids. Trimming removed 6 bases from V and 2 bases from J; junction bases left unmatched: 5. CDR1 SEHNR and CDR2 FQNEAQ come from the germline V gene (reference sequence). The CDR3 bases are TGTGCCAGCAGGGATGGGACAGCCACAGATACGCAGTATTTT. As protein: CASRDGTATDTQYF. Based on the CDR3 plus reference TRBV7-9 and TRBJ2-3, the full variable domain is DTGVSQNPRHKITKRGQNVTFRCDPISEHNRLYWYRQTLGQGPEFLTYFQNEAQLEKSRLLSDRFSAERPKGSFSTLEIQRTEQGDSAMYLCASRDGTATDTQYFGPGTRLTVL.

Many counts were recorded for this clonotype. The chain has TRBV12-3 or TRBV12-4 and TRBJ2-7; TRBD1 agrees at 9 bases. V was clipped by 5 bases and J by 5 bases; unmatched bases: 7. This CDR3 is built from 14 residues. The CDR3 protein is CASSPGQGWHEQYF. The CDR3, as DNA: TGTGCCAGCAGTCCCGGACAGGGGTGGCACGAGCAGTACTTC.

In this sample, this clonotype turned up a few times. This chain links TRBV20-1 with TRBJ2-7, with D unresolved. Germline lookup yields CDR1 DFQATT and CDR2 SNEGSKA (reference sequence). The CDR3 has 17 residues. Trimming pared 1 base from V and 1 base from J, leaving 20 bases between. The CDR3 spells CSARVLAATSFSYEQYF. CDR3 bases: TGCAGTGCTAGAGTTCTGGCAGCTACCTCGTTTTCCTACGAGCAGTACTTC.